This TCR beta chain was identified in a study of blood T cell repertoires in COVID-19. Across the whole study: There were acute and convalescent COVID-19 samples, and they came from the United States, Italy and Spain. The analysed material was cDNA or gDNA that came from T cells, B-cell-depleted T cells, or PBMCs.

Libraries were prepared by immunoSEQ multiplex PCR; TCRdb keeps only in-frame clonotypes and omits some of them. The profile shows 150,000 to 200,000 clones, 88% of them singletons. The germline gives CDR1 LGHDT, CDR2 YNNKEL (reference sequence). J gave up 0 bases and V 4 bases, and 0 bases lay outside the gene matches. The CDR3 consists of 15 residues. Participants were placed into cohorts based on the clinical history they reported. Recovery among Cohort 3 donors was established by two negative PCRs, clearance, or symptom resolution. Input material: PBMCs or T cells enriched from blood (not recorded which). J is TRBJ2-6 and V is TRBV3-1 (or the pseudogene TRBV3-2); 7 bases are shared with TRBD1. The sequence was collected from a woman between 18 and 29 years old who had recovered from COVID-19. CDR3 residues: CASSRDSSGANVLTF. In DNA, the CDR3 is TGTGCCAGCAGCCGGGACAGCTCTGGGGCCAACGTCCTGACTTTC.